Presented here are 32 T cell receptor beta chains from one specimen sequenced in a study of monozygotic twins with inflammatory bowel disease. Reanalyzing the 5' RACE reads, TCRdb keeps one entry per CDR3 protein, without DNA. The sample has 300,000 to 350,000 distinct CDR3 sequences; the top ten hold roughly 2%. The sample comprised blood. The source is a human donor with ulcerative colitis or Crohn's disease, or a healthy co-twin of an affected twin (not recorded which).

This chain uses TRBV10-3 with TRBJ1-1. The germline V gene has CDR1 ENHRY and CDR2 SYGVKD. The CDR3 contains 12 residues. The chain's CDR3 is CAISKGNTEAFF.

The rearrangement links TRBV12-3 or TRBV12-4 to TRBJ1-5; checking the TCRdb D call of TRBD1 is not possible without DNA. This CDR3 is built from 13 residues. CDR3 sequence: CASSADGDQPQHF.

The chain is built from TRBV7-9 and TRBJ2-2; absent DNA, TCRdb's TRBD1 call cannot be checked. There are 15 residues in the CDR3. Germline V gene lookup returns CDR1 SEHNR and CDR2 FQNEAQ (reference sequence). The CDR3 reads CAPFPVRGRAGELFF.

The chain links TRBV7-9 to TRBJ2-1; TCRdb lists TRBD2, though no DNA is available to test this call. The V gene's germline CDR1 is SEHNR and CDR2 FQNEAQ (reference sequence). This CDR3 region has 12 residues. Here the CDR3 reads CASSLAGGRLFF.

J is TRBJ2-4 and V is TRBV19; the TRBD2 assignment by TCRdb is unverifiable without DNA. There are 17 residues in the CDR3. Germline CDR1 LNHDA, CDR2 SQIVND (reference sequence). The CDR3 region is CASSMRLAGSTRNIQYF.

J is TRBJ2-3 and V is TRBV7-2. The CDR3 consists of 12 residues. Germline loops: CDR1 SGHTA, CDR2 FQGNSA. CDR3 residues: CASSLVGGTQYF.

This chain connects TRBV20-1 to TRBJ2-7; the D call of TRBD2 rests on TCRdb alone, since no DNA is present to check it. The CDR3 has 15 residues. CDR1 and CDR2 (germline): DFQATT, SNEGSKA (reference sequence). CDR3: CSAPRGTSAAYEQYF.

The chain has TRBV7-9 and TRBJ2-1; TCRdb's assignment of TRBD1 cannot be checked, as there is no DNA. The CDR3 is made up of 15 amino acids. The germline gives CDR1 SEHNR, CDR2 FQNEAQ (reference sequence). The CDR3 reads CASSLGVTGGNEQFF.

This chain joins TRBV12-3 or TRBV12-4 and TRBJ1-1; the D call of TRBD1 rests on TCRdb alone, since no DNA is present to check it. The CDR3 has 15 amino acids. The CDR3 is CASRPWDRVNTEAFF.

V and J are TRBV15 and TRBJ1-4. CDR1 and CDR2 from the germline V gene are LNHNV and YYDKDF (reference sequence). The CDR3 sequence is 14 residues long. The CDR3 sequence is CATSRDASGEKLFF.

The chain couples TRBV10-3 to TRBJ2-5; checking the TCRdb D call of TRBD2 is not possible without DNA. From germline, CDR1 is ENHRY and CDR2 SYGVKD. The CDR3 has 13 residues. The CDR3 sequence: CATGPVGGETQYF.

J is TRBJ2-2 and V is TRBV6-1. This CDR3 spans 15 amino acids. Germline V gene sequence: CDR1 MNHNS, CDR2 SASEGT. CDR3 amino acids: CASSEKPGNTGELFF.

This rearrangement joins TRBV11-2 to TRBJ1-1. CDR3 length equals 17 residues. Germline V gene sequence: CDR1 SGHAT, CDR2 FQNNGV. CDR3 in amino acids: CASSLARGGVSNTEAFF.

CDR3 region: CSAPIPGPGEAFF. The chain carries TRBV20-1 and TRBJ1-1; TCRdb picks TRBD1, but there is no DNA to check that call. The length of the CDR3 is 13 residues. Germline CDR1 and CDR2: DFQATT and SNEGSKA (reference sequence).

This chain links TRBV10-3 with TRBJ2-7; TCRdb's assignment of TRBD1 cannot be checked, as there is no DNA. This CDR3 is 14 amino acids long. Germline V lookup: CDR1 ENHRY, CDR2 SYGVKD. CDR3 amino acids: CAIAREPEANEQYF.

The chain's CDR3 is CSARGRWEYGYTF. This chain links TRBV20-1 with TRBJ1-2. The CDR3 runs to 13 residues. CDR1 and CDR2 (germline): DFQATT, SNEGSKA (reference sequence).

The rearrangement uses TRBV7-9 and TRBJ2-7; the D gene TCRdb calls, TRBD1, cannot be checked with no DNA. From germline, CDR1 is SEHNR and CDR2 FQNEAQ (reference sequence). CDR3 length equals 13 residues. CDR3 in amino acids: CASSPPTGSEQYF.

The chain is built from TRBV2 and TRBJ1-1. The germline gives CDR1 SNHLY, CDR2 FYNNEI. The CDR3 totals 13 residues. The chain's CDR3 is CAVVRGLNTEAFF. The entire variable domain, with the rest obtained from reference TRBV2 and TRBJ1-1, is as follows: EPEVTQTPSHQVTQMGQEVILRCVPISNHLYFYWYRQILGQKVEFLVSFYNNEISEKSEIFDDQFSVERPDGSNFTLKIRSTKLEDSAMYFCAVVRGLNTEAFFGQGTRLTVV.

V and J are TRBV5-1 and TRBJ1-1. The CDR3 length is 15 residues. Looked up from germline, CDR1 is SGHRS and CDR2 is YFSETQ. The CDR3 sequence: CASSSGQAGVTEAFF.

The CDR3 sequence: CASSPRSGLAVEQFF. The chain couples TRBV28 to TRBJ2-1; TCRdb designates TRBD2, a call that cannot be tested without DNA. Germline-derived CDR1 and CDR2 are MDHEN and SYDVKM. The CDR3 consists of 15 residues.

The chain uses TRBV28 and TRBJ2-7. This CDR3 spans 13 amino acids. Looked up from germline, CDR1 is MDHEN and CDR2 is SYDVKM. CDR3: CASFDRRSYEQYF.

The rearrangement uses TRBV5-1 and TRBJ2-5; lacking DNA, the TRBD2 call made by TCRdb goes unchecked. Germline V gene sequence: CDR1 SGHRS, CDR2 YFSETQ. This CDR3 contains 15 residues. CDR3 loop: CASSLSTSGQETQYF. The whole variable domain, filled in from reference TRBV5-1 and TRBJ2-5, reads KAGVTQTPRYLIKTRGQQVTLSCSPISGHRSVSWYQQTPGQGLQFLFEYFSETQRNKGNFPGRFSGRQFSNSRSEMNVSTLELGDSALYLCASSLSTSGQETQYFGPGTRLLVL.

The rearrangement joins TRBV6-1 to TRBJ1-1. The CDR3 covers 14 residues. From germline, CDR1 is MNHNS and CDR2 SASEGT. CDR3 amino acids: CASRETPMNTEAFF.

This CDR3 reads CASSGDLAASTDTQYF. The genes are TRBV5-1 and TRBJ2-3; absent DNA, TCRdb's TRBD2 call cannot be checked. The germline gives CDR1 SGHRS, CDR2 YFSETQ. This CDR3 has 16 amino acids.

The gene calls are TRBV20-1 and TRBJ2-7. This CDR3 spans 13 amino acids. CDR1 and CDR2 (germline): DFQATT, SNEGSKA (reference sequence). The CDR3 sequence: CSARVPPSYEQYF.

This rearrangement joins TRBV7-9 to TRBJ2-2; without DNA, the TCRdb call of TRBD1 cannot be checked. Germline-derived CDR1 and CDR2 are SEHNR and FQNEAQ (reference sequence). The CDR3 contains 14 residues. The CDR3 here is CASNPTGGNGELFF.

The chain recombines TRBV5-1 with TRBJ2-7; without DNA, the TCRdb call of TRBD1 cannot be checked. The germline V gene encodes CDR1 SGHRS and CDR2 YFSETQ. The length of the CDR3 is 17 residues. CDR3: CASSLTLPGQGIYEQYF.

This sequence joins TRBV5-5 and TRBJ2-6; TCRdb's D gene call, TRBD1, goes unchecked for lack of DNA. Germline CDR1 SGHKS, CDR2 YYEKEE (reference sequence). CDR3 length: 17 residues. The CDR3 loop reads CASSIGTGSSGANVLTF.

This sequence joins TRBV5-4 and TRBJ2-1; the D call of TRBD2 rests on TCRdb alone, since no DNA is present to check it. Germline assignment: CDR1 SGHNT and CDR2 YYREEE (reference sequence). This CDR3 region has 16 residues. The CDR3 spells CASSSYGATSGRTQDF.

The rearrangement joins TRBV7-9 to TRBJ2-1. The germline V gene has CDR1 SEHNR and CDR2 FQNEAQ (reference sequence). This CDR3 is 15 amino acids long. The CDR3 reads CASSILSRSNNEQFF.

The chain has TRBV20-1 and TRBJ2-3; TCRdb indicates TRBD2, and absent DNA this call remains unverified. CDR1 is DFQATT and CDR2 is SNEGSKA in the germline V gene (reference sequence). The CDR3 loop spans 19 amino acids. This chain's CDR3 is CSASATSPSPTTNTDTQYF.

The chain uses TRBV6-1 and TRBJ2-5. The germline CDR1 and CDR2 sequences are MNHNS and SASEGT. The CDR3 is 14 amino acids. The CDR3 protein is CASTKGSLRETQYF.